The next 28 T cell receptor beta chains were all read from a single sample in a study of cytomegalovirus exposure and HLA in healthy donors. In the PCR, 60 Vbeta and 13 Jbeta primers were used. Some clones are missing from TCRdb's copy, which holds only in-frame ones; the method was immunoSEQ multiplex PCR. This sample yields 200,000 to 250,000 clones, of which 70% to 90% are seen a single time; over 1% belongs to the top ten. Source material: PBMCs. All receptors come from a human donor in good health.

This chain joins TRBV7-3 and TRBJ2-1; 10 bases line up with TRBD2. Germline V gene data show CDR1 as SGHTA and CDR2 as FQGTGA. The CDR3 spans 15 residues. V dropped 6 bases and J dropped 4; count of bases not matched to a gene: 6. Here the CDR3 reads CASSFGLAEYNEQFF. The DNA of the CDR3 is TGTGCCAGCAGTTTTGGACTAGCGGAGTACAATGAGCAGTTCTTC.

The CDR3 DNA reads as TGTGCCAGCAGCCCAGTGCCGGGAGAAGTCGACAATGAGCAGTTCTTC. It specifies CASSPVPGEVDNEQFF. The chain is built from TRBV11-2 and TRBJ2-1, with D tentatively TRBD2 (6 bases). The germline gives CDR1 SGHAT, CDR2 FQNNGV. The CDR3 spans 16 residues. V was pared by 5 bases and J by 5 bases, with 19 bases between.

This chain uses TRBV9 with TRBJ2-7; D unclear. CDR1 SGDLS and CDR2 YYNGEE come from the germline V gene. The CDR3 totals 14 residues. Trimming removed 0 bases from V and 2 bases from J, with 9 bases in between. CDR3 in amino acids: CASSVESVAYEQYF. For the CDR3, the DNA is TGTGCCAGCAGCGTAGAATCAGTTGCCTACGAGCAGTACTTC.

The V and J genes are TRBV7-2 and TRBJ2-5; 7 nucleotides agree with TRBD1. The DNA matches TRBJ2-7 better at its end, which makes the J call doubtful. This CDR3 contains 14 residues. Germline lookup yields CDR1 SGHTA and CDR2 FQGNSA. As DNA, the CDR3 is TGTGCCAGCAGCTCGACAGGGTCATCCTACGAGCAGTACTTC. It specifies CASSSTGSSYEQYF.

V gene TRBV6-6 combines with J gene TRBJ1-4, with a tentative D call TRBD1 (6 bases). The germline V gene encodes CDR1 MNHNY and CDR2 SVGAGI (reference sequence). Trimming stripped 2 bases from V and 5 bases from J, with 12 bases between. The CDR3 is made up of 15 amino acids. CDR3 in DNA: TGTGCCAGCAGTTACAAAACCCAGGGGAATGAAAAACTGTTTTTT. It encodes CASSYKTQGNEKLFF.

This clone was seen a few times. This chain connects TRBV7-2 to TRBJ2-7; tentative D call: TRBD1 (6 bases). This CDR3 spans 14 amino acids. V lost 5 bases and J lost 3, with 14 bases in between. Germline V gene lookup returns CDR1 SGHTA and CDR2 FQGNSA. DNA of the CDR3: TGTGCCAGCAGCGTCCACAGGGTACGCTACGAGCAGTACTTC. This sequence encodes CASSVHRVRYEQYF.

The V and J genes are TRBV6-5 and TRBJ1-2; 10 bases align to TRBD1. The V gene end was trimmed by 5 bases and the J gene end by 1 base; junction bases not matched to a gene: 1. CDR1 and CDR2 (germline): MNHEY, SVGAGI. The CDR3 extends over 14 amino acids. The CDR3 sequence is CASSRDRGNYGYTF. CDR3 nucleotide sequence: TGTGCCAGCAGTCGGGACAGGGGTAACTATGGCTACACCTTC.

This clone has a handful of counts. This rearrangement joins TRBV19 to TRBJ2-2; 7 nucleotides agree with TRBD1. The CDR3 is 13 amino acids. CDR1 and CDR2 from the germline V gene are LNHDA and SQIVND (reference sequence). V shed 7 bases and J 5 bases; nucleotides not matched to a gene: 4. Here the CDR3 reads CASNNRGTGELFF. CDR3 bases: TGTGCCAGTAATAACAGGGGTACCGGGGAGCTGTTTTTT.

The V and J genes are TRBV10-3 and TRBJ2-7; TRBD2 might be the D (5 bases). The V gene's germline CDR1 is ENHRY and CDR2 SYGVKD. The CDR3 has 11 residues. V gave up 5 bases and J gave up 3 bases, with 5 bases separating them. The CDR3 DNA reads as TGTGCCATCAGTCGGGACTACGAGCAGTACTTC. Its translation: CAISRDYEQYF.

The rearrangement links TRBV19 to TRBJ2-5; the D gene is possibly TRBD1 (5 bases). From germline, CDR1 is LNHDA and CDR2 SQIVND (reference sequence). Deletions cut 5 bases from V and 2 bases from J, with 9 bases between. This CDR3 contains 13 residues. The CDR3 loop reads CASSSRVQETQYF. CDR3 bases: TGTGCCAGTAGTTCCAGGGTACAAGAGACCCAGTACTTC.

The chain uses TRBV6-4 and TRBJ2-7; 8 bases line up with TRBD2. Germline V gives CDR1 MRHNA, CDR2 SNTAGT. This CDR3 has 14 residues. Trimming cost V 7 bases and J 2 bases; bases outside gene matches: 7. The CDR3 DNA reads TGTGCCAGCATAGGAACTAGCGGTCCCTACGAGCAGTACTTC. It specifies CASIGTSGPYEQYF.

This chain links TRBV6-5 with TRBJ2-2; D remains ambiguous. Germline CDR1 is MNHEY and CDR2 is SVGAGI. Trimming pared 6 bases from V and 7 bases from J, leaving 12 bases between. This CDR3 has 13 residues. In nucleotides, the CDR3 is TGTGCCAGCAGCCCGGAGCTAGACGGGGAGCTGTTTTTT. It encodes CASSPELDGELFF.

The V and J genes are TRBV27 and TRBJ2-7, with D perhaps matching TRBD2 (6 bases). V was cut by 4 bases and J by 6 bases, with 16 bases left in between. This CDR3 is 14 amino acids long. Germline V gives CDR1 MNHEY, CDR2 SMNVEV (reference sequence). CDR3 DNA: TGTGCCAGCAGTTCGGAGGGCCTACTCGGCGAGCAGTACTTC. As protein: CASSSEGLLGEQYF.

This clone has a handful of counts. This chain joins TRBV7-2 and TRBJ2-2; D may be TRBD2 (6 bases). The V end lost 5 bases, the J end lost 7 bases, and 14 bases lay between the germline ends. Germline lookup yields CDR1 SGHTA and CDR2 FQGNSA. The CDR3 covers 14 residues. CDR3 protein: CASSARLDSGELFF. In nucleotides, the CDR3 is TGTGCCAGCAGCGCGCGACTAGACAGCGGGGAGCTGTTTTTT.

The CDR3: CAITQTGLAEAFF. CDR3 sequence (DNA): TGTGCCATCACCCAAACAGGTCTTGCTGAAGCTTTCTTT. This rearrangement joins TRBV10-3 to TRBJ1-1; D is perhaps TRBD1 (5 bases). Germline CDR1 and CDR2: ENHRY and SYGVKD. CDR3 length: 13 amino acids. V was trimmed by 7 bases and J by 6 bases, leaving 15 bases between them.

This chain uses TRBV7-2 with TRBJ2-3, with TRBD2 identical over 7 bases. The CDR3 is 18 residues long. The V and J ends lost 1 base and 0 bases, in that order; junction bases with no gene match: 10. Germline CDR1 reads SGHTA; CDR2 reads FQGNSA. The chain's CDR3 is CASSLGYVWRGSTDTQYF. For the CDR3, the DNA is TGTGCCAGCAGCTTAGGTTACGTTTGGCGGGGGAGCACAGATACGCAGTATTTT.

The V and J genes are TRBV5-1 and TRBJ2-1; 13 bases map to TRBD2. The CDR3 loop spans 19 amino acids. V shed 0 bases and J 0 bases; nucleotides not matched to a gene: 6. The germline gives CDR1 SGHRS, CDR2 YFSETQ. Written as DNA, the CDR3 is TGCGCCAGCAGCTTGGGACTAGCGGGAGGTCCTAGCTCCTACAATGAGCAGTTCTTC. Its protein product is CASSLGLAGGPSSYNEQFF.

This clone was detected only once. The chain joins TRBV15 to TRBJ2-2; D is possibly TRBD2 (5 bases). The CDR3 runs to 16 residues. The germline V gene encodes CDR1 LNHNV and CDR2 YYDKDF (reference sequence). Trimming stripped 0 bases from V and 2 bases from J, with 10 bases between. The CDR3 protein is CATSRENSVNTGELFF. In nucleotides, the CDR3 is TGTGCCACCAGCAGAGAAAATAGCGTAAACACCGGGGAGCTGTTTTTT.

The chain is built from TRBV11-3 and TRBJ1-1, with no clear D. The CDR3 has 9 amino acids. Trimming cost V 8 bases and J 6 bases, with 4 bases left between them. CDR1 is SGHNT, CDR2 YENEEA, per germline. The CDR3: CASSPEAFF. CDR3 DNA: TGTGCCAGCTCTCCTGAAGCTTTCTTT.

This chain uses TRBV27 with TRBJ2-7, with TRBD2 matching 11 bases. Germline loops: CDR1 MNHEY, CDR2 SMNVEV (reference sequence). The CDR3 totals 18 residues. V lost 7 bases, J lost 3 bases, and 17 bases stayed unmatched. The CDR3 sequence: CASNPRRELAGEGYEQYF. DNA for the CDR3: TGTGCCAGCAACCCTCGCAGGGAACTAGCGGGAGAGGGCTACGAGCAGTACTTC.

The chain carries TRBV2 and TRBJ2-5, with 10 bases that match TRBD2. TRBJ2-7 matches the DNA end more closely, so the J call is doubtful. Germline CDR1 is SNHLY and CDR2 is FYNNEI. This CDR3 has 16 residues. DNA of the CDR3: TGTGCCAGCAGTAAGAGTAGCGGGAGGTTTATCTACGAGCAGTACTTC. It encodes CASSKSSGRFIYEQYF.

The chain is built from TRBV27 and TRBJ2-7; a weak D match, TRBD2 (6 bases). Per the germline V gene, CDR1 is MNHEY and CDR2 is SMNVEV (reference sequence). CDR3 size: 14 residues. V dropped 2 bases and J dropped 2 bases, with 10 bases sitting between them. CDR3 loop: CASSLASETYEQYF. In DNA form, the CDR3 reads TGTGCCAGCAGTTTAGCTAGCGAAACCTACGAGCAGTACTTC.

CDR3 nucleotide sequence: TGCGCCAGCAGCCAAGGGGAACAGGGTGGAGAGACCCAGTACTTC. This gives the protein CASSQGEQGGETQYF. The J gene is TRBJ2-5, the V gene TRBV4-3, with a possible D match to TRBD1 (6 bases). V gave up 1 base and J gave up 4 bases, with 13 bases separating them. The CDR3 length is 15 residues. CDR1 and CDR2 (germline): LGHNA, YSLEER.

The rearrangement joins TRBV28 to TRBJ2-2, with unresolved D. Germline V gene lookup returns CDR1 MDHEN and CDR2 SYDVKM. The length of the CDR3 is 14 residues. The V and J ends lost 2 bases and 6 bases respectively, with 10 bases between them. CDR3 DNA sequence: TGTGCCAGCAGTTTACGATACTTGGCCGGGGAGCTGTTTTTT. Translating it yields CASSLRYLAGELFF.

This rearrangement joins TRBV5-4 to TRBJ2-3, with 11 nucleotides matching TRBD2. Germline lookup yields CDR1 SGHNT and CDR2 YYREEE (reference sequence). Trimming took 5 bases from V and 3 from J; bases not matched to a gene: 5. This CDR3 comprises 15 residues. Here the CDR3 DNA reads TGTGCCAGCAGTCCGGGACTAGCGGTTACAGATACGCAGTATTTT. Encoded protein: CASSPGLAVTDTQYF. The full variable domain, its missing parts supplied by reference TRBV5-4 and TRBJ2-3, is ETGVTQSPTHLIKTRGQQVTLRCSSQSGHNTVSWYQQALGQGPQFIFQYYREEENGRGNFPPRFSGLQFPNYSSELNVNALELDDSALYLCASSPGLAVTDTQYFGPGTRLTVL.

The V gene is TRBV5-1, the J gene TRBJ2-5; the match to TRBD2 covers 13 bases. TRBJ2-7 matches the DNA end more closely, so the J call is doubtful. CDR3 length: 15 residues. CDR1 is SGHRS and CDR2 is YFSETQ in the germline V gene. The CDR3 here is CASRWTSGSNLEQYF. The DNA for the CDR3 is TGCGCCAGCAGATGGACTAGCGGGAGTAATCTCGAGCAGTACTTC.

The chain combines TRBV5-4 with TRBJ1-3; 8 nucleotides agree with TRBD1. This CDR3 is 18 amino acids long. After removal of 3 bases from V and 1 base from J, the junction contained 12 bases not matched to a gene. CDR1 and CDR2 (germline): SGHNT, YYREEE (reference sequence). The CDR3, as DNA: TGTGCCAGCAGCTCCTGGTTACAGGGGGTAGTTTCTGGAAACACCATATATTTT. Protein: CASSSWLQGVVSGNTIYF.

This sequence joins TRBV7-6 and TRBJ2-7; 10 bases align to TRBD1. The germline CDR1 and CDR2 sequences are SGHVS and FNYEAQ. V gave up 5 bases and J gave up 4 bases; unmatched junction bases: 8. This CDR3 is built from 15 residues. This chain's CDR3 is CASSRAPGQGYEQYF. The CDR3 DNA sequence: TGTGCCAGCAGCCGAGCCCCGGGACAGGGGTACGAGCAGTACTTC. Full variable domain (remainder filled in from reference TRBV7-6 and TRBJ2-7): GAGVSQSPRYKVTKRGQDVALRCDPISGHVSLYWYRQALGQGPEFLTYFNYEAQQDKSGLPNDRFSAERPEGSISTLTIQRTEQRDSAMYRCASSRAPGQGYEQYFGPGTRLTVT.